The entry that follows covers one TCR beta chain sequence. Its specific antigen is unknown. One base away there is no much larger clone; base qualities are not given. The data were obtained in a study of cytomegalovirus exposure and HLA in healthy donors (dated by TCRdb to about 2017). For the study in its entirety: According to an earlier analysis of 587 of the donors, about 180 million T cells yielded some 120 million unique TCR beta sequences and about 300 Gb of sequence data. An early release that covered 500 to 800 HLA-typed donors contained around 300 gigabases of sequencing data and 70 million to 100 million unique TCR sequences. Of the roughly 400 genotyped donors, roughly 80% were placed in the genetic ancestry cluster associated with self-reported Caucasian donors. The aim of the study was to test whether cataloging public T cell receptors could identify signatures of past pathogen exposure. The study profiled the T cell repertoires of hundreds of subjects by immunosequencing and related them to cytomegalovirus serostatus. Along with the roughly 710-subject first cohort, a separate validation cohort of 120 different subjects was used. High-throughput TCR immunosequencing, statistical association of individual TCRs with disease status, and machine learning were combined to predict cytomegalovirus infection status. A later analysis re-examined previously published TCR beta repertoires from roughly 720 donors and added high-resolution HLA genotyping to investigate patterns of TCR occurrence. In the later analysis, no new phenotypic data were used to find candidate immune exposures; instead, reliance was placed on TCR beta sequences and their occurrence across donors. An earlier analysis of more than 450 of the donors used high-throughput TCR beta sequencing to judge whether each TCR beta V gene segment behaved as functional or pseudogenic. Donor age, sex, ethnicity and CMV serostatus were compiled alongside the repertoire data. In a later genetic analysis, genome-wide SNP genotypes for about 55% of the roughly 700 donors were used, and that subset was treated as a discovery cohort. Every repertoire in the discovery cohort had been generated on one and the same sequencing platform. HLA typing covered class I and class II loci at four-digit resolution. Typing coverage differed by locus: A, B, C, DRB1 and DQB1 were typed in about 620-640 donors, DQA1 in 500 to 550, DPA1 in around 600, and DPB1 in just under 490. Several DR-DQ haplotypes were treated as single units for association and clustering because of strong linkage in the cohort. On average, around 230,000 unique TCR beta nucleotide sequences were sequenced per donor among some 430 genotyped donors of the cohort, with around 19% of those sequences being non-productive.

Library preparation used the immunoSEQ multiplex PCR assay. For the multiplex PCR, a mixture combining 60 forward primers for TCR Vbeta segments and 13 reverse primers for TCR Jbeta segments was used. Amplification of the CDR3 region of rearranged TCR beta genes was performed with a multiplex PCR assay on genomic DNA. Amplified TCR beta libraries were sequenced as 87-base-pair reads on the Illumina HiSeq System. Processing in the source paper ran as follows. Across the 500 to 700 repertoires, a later analysis counted 78 million or so unique TCR beta chains, some 11 million of which were shared by at least two donors. To remove PCR and sequencing errors, raw reads were error-corrected and collapsed into unique sequences using a nearest-neighbor algorithm that merged closely related sequences. CDR3 sequences were aligned to IMGT reference sequences to assign V, D and J gene segments. For a sequence to be retained, a match of at least six nucleotides was required to both a V gene segment and a J gene segment. A rearrangement counted as productive if the CDR3 had no stop codons and remained in frame with V and J, and every other rearrangement counted as non-productive. Following IMGT convention, CDR3 was defined as the stretch from the second conserved V-encoded cysteine to the conserved J-encoded phenylalanine. The earlier analysis of 500 to 650 of the donors excluded any sequence lacking an unambiguous match to a single V gene segment. In an earlier analysis of 587 of the donors, a V segment was called functional when productive rearrangements were above 56.7%, and segregating when the standard deviation between donors exceeded 5%. A statistical classification framework was built to diagnose cytomegalovirus status from the catalog of TCR beta chain sequences. In a later analysis, TCR nucleotide sequences were compared against IMGT/GENE-DB human TR gene sequences so that V and J genes could be assigned. In a later analysis, CDR3 sequences and most-parsimonious VDJ recombination scenarios were assigned using the TCRdist pipeline. In a later analysis, each TCR beta chain was defined by its CDR3 amino acid sequence together with its V-gene family, and reads without a unique V-gene family were excluded. To address suspected cross-contamination and a sequencing artifact, a later analysis removed around 600 highly shared, low-generation-probability nucleotide sequences. For each public chain, a later analysis derived a clonal expansion index from normalized ranks of inferred template counts within each repertoire. In a later analysis, generation probabilities were computed using a VDJ recombination model fitted to out-of-frame rearrangements, and the results were checked against IGoR. Hypergeometric tests were used in a later analysis to score TCR-TCR, TCR-HLA and TCR-CMV co-occurrence, with a repertoire-size bias correction applied to the TCR pairs. To estimate false discovery rates, a later analysis permuted the HLA or CMV assignments 20 times. In a later analysis, co-occurring TCRs were grouped with DBSCAN, and TCRdist sequence similarity was added when clustering was performed within HLA-allele-positive subsets. Repertoires with fewer than 30,000 or more than 120,000 public chains, plus five repertoires with anomalous nucleotide sharing, were excluded from co-occurrence clustering. Held by TCRdb, this immuneACCESS table contains in-frame sequences only and omits some clones. Under half of the omission traces to an unresolved V gene where checked; the cause of the rest is unknown. The V and J calls and clone size are taken from that table; D and trimming were inferred from the DNA. This sample gives 150,000 to 250,000 clones in total; 75% to 85% of them show up just once. Approximately 1.5% of the sample comes from the top ten.

The paper as a whole reports these results and caveats: Because some donors lacked HLA typing at each locus, the association tests relied only on the typed subset. Compared with equally common non-associated chains, HLA-associated TCR beta chains in a later analysis were more clonally expanded and had lower generation probabilities. According to the authors, the approach could potentially be generalized to other disease states and immunological phenotypes. Assigning TCR associations to individual alleles was difficult when HLA alleles, especially DR and DQ, strongly co-occurred. The earlier analysis of nearly 600 of the donors excluded about 16 rarely observed V segments, including chromosome 9 orphons, because counts were too low. A later analysis found that TCR association rates varied across HLA loci, with DRB1 alleles showing the most associated TCRs and HLA-C alleles the fewest. In the study, 150 to 200 TCR beta chains were listed as associated with cytomegalovirus. The presence/absence analyses assumed that sequencing depth was roughly uniform across donors, and that assumption may not be true. Specific HLA alleles were associated with roughly 17,000 TCR beta sequences at a false discovery rate of 0.05 in a later analysis. A cluster of highly shared sequence variants was judged likely to represent a technical artifact of the sequencing pipeline. In a later analysis, most CMV-associated TCR beta chains were found to appear HLA-restricted, with HLA associations seemingly driven largely by CMV exposure. A later genetic analysis associated a missense DCLRE1C variant with V-gene and J-gene trimming of TCR beta chains, and an independent cohort replicated the association. According to a later genetic analysis, donors in an Asian-associated ancestry cluster had fewer N-insertions in productive TCRs than the approximately 700-donor mean. A few of the identified cytomegalovirus-associated TCR beta chains were confirmed in vitro to be specific for cytomegalovirus antigens. A further reported finding was that TCR beta sequences accurately predicted the HLA-A and HLA-B alleles for most subjects in the first cohort. In an earlier analysis of some 550 of the donors, most TCR beta V segments were observed in productive rearrangements about 87% or about 30% of the time, broadly matching IMGT annotations. Across donors, most TCR sequences were observed very rarely, whereas some public TCRs were present in many individuals. The cohort was sequenced for TCR beta chains only, and without alpha or paired-chain data the features that could be detected were limited. In a later analysis, several top co-occurrence clusters were reported to appear linked to parvovirus B19, influenza, CMV and Epstein-Barr virus. The only immune exposure information available for the cohort was CMV serostatus. Correlated functional status among segregating V segments might be attributable to linkage disequilibrium, but an unknown experimental factor could not be ruled out. In both the original and validation cohorts, the classifier was reported to diagnose cytomegalovirus status with high specificity and sensitivity.

The cohort was made up of 666 healthy bone marrow donors. At the time of sampling, every cohort member was nominally healthy, though immune exposures that went unrecorded were likely present. The donor was CMV seropositive and belonged to the group of 250 to 300 seropositive cohort members. A peripheral blood sample was provided by each donor, and peripheral blood mononuclear cells were used for TCR beta sequencing. The Qiagen DNeasy Blood Extraction Kit was used to extract genomic DNA from the blood cell samples. Material: PBMCs. The TCR comes from a girl aged 10 to 17 in good health and CMV-seropositive.

This receptor has the CDR3 CASSLSGTGTYEQYF. The DNA reads TGTGCCAGCAGCTTAAGTGGAACAGGAACCTACGAGCAGTACTTC. The chain was built from TRBV5-6 and TRBJ2-7, and possibly TRBD1, on 5 matching bases. Taken from cysteine to phenylalanine, the CDR3 has 15 residues. The CDR3 DNA has 45 bases and is translated from base 1. V drops 2 bases and J drops 2 bases, leaving 14 bases in between. CDR1 and CDR2 are read off the germline V gene as SGHDT and YYEEEE. The full variable domain, with segments outside the CDR3 supplied by the reference TRBV5-6 and TRBJ2-7 proteins, appears as DAGVTQSPTHLIKTRGQQVTLRCSPKSGHDTVSWYQQALGQGPQFIFQYYEEEERQRGNFPDRFSGHQFPNYSSELNVNALLLGDSALYLCASSLSGTGTYEQYFGPGTRLTVT.